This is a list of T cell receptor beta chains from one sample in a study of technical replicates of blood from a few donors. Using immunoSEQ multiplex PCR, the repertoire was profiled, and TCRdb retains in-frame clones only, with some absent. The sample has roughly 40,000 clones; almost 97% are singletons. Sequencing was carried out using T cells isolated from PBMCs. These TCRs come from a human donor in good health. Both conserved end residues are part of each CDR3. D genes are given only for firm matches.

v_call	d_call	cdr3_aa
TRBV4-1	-	CASSRTDLNTEAFF
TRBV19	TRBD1	CASSRSDREGEQYF
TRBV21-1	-	CASSKAPRSHEQYF
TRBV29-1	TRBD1	CSVPKDRVNTEAFF
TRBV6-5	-	CASSPRGTDGEAFF
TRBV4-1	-	CASSHGNYNEQFF
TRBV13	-	CASSLRGLYEQYF
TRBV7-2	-	CASSRYRERNEKLFF
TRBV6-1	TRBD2	CASSEARASGSHEQYF
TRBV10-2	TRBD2	CASTLAGGSDTQYF
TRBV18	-	CASSPRGGDQPQHF
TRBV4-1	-	CASRRAELTSNEQFF
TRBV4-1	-	CASSRDTYEQYF
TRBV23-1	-	CASSQSMEGSSYEQYF
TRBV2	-	CASSLIPGQEVYYGYTF
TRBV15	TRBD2	CATSGGLALSLGTQYF
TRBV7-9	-	CASSRTYEQYF
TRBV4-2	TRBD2	CASSQGISGLVSEQYF
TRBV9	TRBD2	CASSVAPSGRTSYEQYF
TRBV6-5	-	CASRDQGLGEQYF
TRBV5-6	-	CASSRKYMNTEAFF
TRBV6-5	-	CASSPGLSYEQYF
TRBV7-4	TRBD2	CASILGLAGGKNTGELFF
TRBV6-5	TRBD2	CASSYLTGTSVYEQYF
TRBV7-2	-	CASSTRENTEAFF
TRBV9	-	CASSVQGKGEQYF
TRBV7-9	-	CASSLDGAYGEAFF
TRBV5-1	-	CASSWDLPSYEQYF
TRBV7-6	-	CASSLGGVGEQFF
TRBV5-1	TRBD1	CASSLGTGRFYEQYF
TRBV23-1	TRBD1	CASSYSGTGGDEQYF
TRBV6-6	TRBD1	CASSIDREDTQYF
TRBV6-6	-	CASSGSESPYTEAFF
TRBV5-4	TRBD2	CASSSAGVETQYF
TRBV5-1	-	CASRWFENSYHEQYF
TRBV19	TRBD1	CASKNRDRRVGMNTEAFF
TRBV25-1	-	CASSDRYKDGYTF
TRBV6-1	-	CASSFMNTEAFF
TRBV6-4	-	CASSETSTGELFF
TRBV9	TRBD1	CASSVVQGARNEQFF
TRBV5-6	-	CASSLINTEAFF
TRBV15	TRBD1	CATSMTGVRNTEAFF
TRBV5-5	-	CASSLGPYSNQPQHF
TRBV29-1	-	CSVAGAPEAFF
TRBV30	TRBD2	CAWNPTSGSFFSTDTQYF
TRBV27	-	CATGPGTLIYGYTF
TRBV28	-	CASREVGGRELGYTF